These T cell receptor beta chains were read from a single sample in a study of blood T cell repertoires in COVID-19. The data were produced by immunoSEQ multiplex PCR, yet TCRdb's version contains in-frame clones alone and is incomplete. In the table there are hundreds of thousands of clones, roughly nine tenths of which are singletons. Sequenced sample: peripheral blood. Receptor source: a woman aged 45-60 years with acute or convalescent COVID-19. The CDR3 runs from the conserved cysteine through the conserved F or W. The D gene is left open where the match is weak. Not every row has a clone size; where given, it reads once, few, many or a size class.

d_gene	abundance	v_gene	j_gene	CDR3nt	CDR3aa
TRBD2	.	TRBV24-1	TRBJ2-1	TGTGCCACCGGGAGAGAGGGTGAAGGGGGACTAGCGGGAGATGGTGAGCAGTTCTTC	CATGREGEGGLAGDGEQFF
TRBD1	.	TRBV27	TRBJ1-1	TGTGCCAGCAGTTGGACAGGGAGTGTGGGCACTGAAGCTTTCTTT	CASSWTGSVGTEAFF
TRBD1	.	TRBV11-2	TRBJ1-1	TGTGCCAGCAGCTTGACAGGGCTTAGGCTATTGGACACTGAAGCTTTCTTT	CASSLTGLRLLDTEAFF
TRBD1	.	TRBV18	TRBJ1-2	TGTGCCAGCTCACCACTCTCGGGGACAGGAGGCTATGGCTACACCTTC	CASSPLSGTGGYGYTF
.	.	TRBV2	TRBJ1-5	TGTGCCAGCAGTGAAAGCGGGGGGCCGGGCAATCAGCCCCAGCATTTT	CASSESGGPGNQPQHF
.	few	TRBV7-9	TRBJ2-3	TGTGCCAGCAGCCAGATATTCACCCAGGGTCAGGCAGATACGCAGTATTTT	CASSQIFTQGQADTQYF
TRBD1	.	TRBV18	TRBJ2-2	TGTGCCAGCACGTCCGACAGGGGCCACCTTCATTTCACCGGGGAGCTGTTTTTT	CASTSDRGHLHFTGELFF
.	few	TRBV18	TRBJ2-3	TGTGCCAGCTCACCACCGAGCAAAGATACGCAGTATTTT	CASSPPSKDTQYF
.	.	TRBV12-3/TRBV12-4	TRBJ2-3	TGTGCCAGCAGTGATTTCAGAGATACGCAGTATTTT	CASSDFRDTQYF
.	.	TRBV5-6	TRBJ2-1	TGTGCCAGCAGCTTGGGGACGGGATGGTTCGGGTCCTACAATGAGCAGTTCTTC	CASSLGTGWFGSYNEQFF
.	.	TRBV18	TRBJ2-1	TGTGCCAGCTCACTAGTACAGGTGAATGAGCAGTTCTTC	CASSLVQVNEQFF
TRBD1	once	TRBV19	TRBJ1-1	TGTGCCACCATCGACAGGGAAAACACTGAAGCTTTCTTT	CATIDRENTEAFF
.	.	TRBV12-3/TRBV12-4	TRBJ1-2	TGTGCCAGCAGTCGAAGGGACATTTATGGCTACACCTTC	CASSRRDIYGYTF
TRBD1	.	TRBV6-2/TRBV6-3	TRBJ1-1	TGTGCCAGCAGCCAATCTCCCGACAGGGGCACTGAAGCTTTCTTT	CASSQSPDRGTEAFF
.	.	TRBV5-1	TRBJ2-2	TGCGCCAGCAGCTTGGAGGGGTCCGGGGAGCTGTTTTTT	CASSLEGSGELFF
.	once	TRBV12-3/TRBV12-4	TRBJ1-2	TGTGCCAGCAGTTTCGGGGGAGGCTACACCTTC	CASSFGGGYTF
.	.	TRBV11-3	TRBJ1-1	TGTGCCAGCAGCCCCACTCGGACCACAGGGATGAACACTGAAGCTTTCTTT	CASSPTRTTGMNTEAFF
TRBD2	.	TRBV10-2	TRBJ2-3	TGCGCCAGCAGTGAGGCCCCCTTTAGCGGGGACCCAGATACGCAGTATTTT	CASSEAPFSGDPDTQYF
TRBD2	.	TRBV7-2	TRBJ2-1	TGTGCCAGCAGTCCTGCGGGGGTCTACAATGAGCAGTTCTTC	CASSPAGVYNEQFF
.	few	TRBV11-2	TRBJ1-2	TGTGCCAGCAGCTTAAATTATGGCTGCACCTTC	CASSLNYGCTF
TRBD1	.	TRBV12-5	TRBJ1-5	TGTGCTAGTGGTCTAAGACAGGGGGCACAGCCCCAGCATTTT	CASGLRQGAQPQHF
.	.	TRBV6-5	TRBJ2-3	TGTGCCAGCAGTAACGGGTGGAGCACAGATACGCAGTATTTT	CASSNGWSTDTQYF
.	.	TRBV29-1	TRBJ2-5	TGCAGCGGATCCAGGGGATATGAGACCCAGTACTTC	CSGSRGYETQYF
.	once	TRBV3-1/TRBV3-2	TRBJ1-6	TGTGCCAGCAGCCGGGCAGTAGACTCACCCCTCCACTTT	CASSRAVDSPLHF
.	.	TRBV11-3	TRBJ2-3	TGTGCCAGCAGCGCCGGTCGCACAGATACGCAGTATTTT	CASSAGRTDTQYF
.	.	TRBV25-1	TRBJ1-3	TGTGCCAGCAGTGAATCAGGCAGCCACTCTGGAAACACCATATATTTT	CASSESGSHSGNTIYF
TRBD1	.	TRBV4-3	TRBJ1-2	TGCGCCAGCAGCCAAAGGACAGGGCCCAGTATGAGGGGCTACACCTTC	CASSQRTGPSMRGYTF
TRBD2	once	TRBV4-3	TRBJ2-7	TGCGCCAGCAGCCAAGATCCCCCAAGCGGGGGGGCGAACGAGCAGTACTTC	CASSQDPPSGGANEQYF
.	.	TRBV27	TRBJ2-7	TGTGCCAGCAGTCTTGGACACAAGACCTACGAGCAGTACTTC	CASSLGHKTYEQYF
.	.	TRBV5-4	TRBJ2-2	TGTGCCAGCAGCTCTTTGACCGGGGAGCTGTTTTTT	CASSSLTGELFF
TRBD2	.	TRBV11-3	TRBJ2-1	TGTGCCAGCAGCGTCCAACTAGCGGGAGGATTTAATGAGCAGTTCTTC	CASSVQLAGGFNEQFF
.	.	TRBV25-1	TRBJ1-2	TGTGCCAGCAGTGAATCCTCCAGCTATGGCTACACCTTC	CASSESSSYGYTF
TRBD1	.	TRBV13	TRBJ2-7	TGTGCCAGCAGCCTCAGCGGGACAGGGGGCCACGAGCAGTACTTC	CASSLSGTGGHEQYF
.	.	TRBV6-2/TRBV6-3	TRBJ2-1	TGTGCCAGCAGTCGTACCAGGGGTGGGACCTACAATGAGCAGTTCTTC	CASSRTRGGTYNEQFF
TRBD1	.	TRBV6-2/TRBV6-3	TRBJ2-3	TGTGCCAGCAGTTACGACAGGGAAGGCACAGATACGCAGTATTTT	CASSYDREGTDTQYF
TRBD2	.	TRBV5-6	TRBJ2-3	TGTGCCAGCAGGCCCGGACTAGCGGGACGAGAGGGAGATACGCAGTATTTT	CASRPGLAGREGDTQYF
.	.	TRBV2	TRBJ1-4	TGTGCCAGCAGCCAGGGACACGTCAGTGAAAAACTGTTTTTT	CASSQGHVSEKLFF
TRBD1	once	TRBV18	TRBJ1-2	TGTGCCAGCTCACCGGGGACAGACTATGGCTACACCTTC	CASSPGTDYGYTF
TRBD1	.	TRBV11-3	TRBJ1-6	TGTGCCAGCAGCCAGTCGACAGGGAGCTCCTATAATTCACCCCTCCACTTT	CASSQSTGSSYNSPLHF
.	.	TRBV5-1	TRBJ2-2	TGCGCCAGCAGCTTGGCCCTATCAACAGGGATTGGGGGAAGCGGGGAGCTGTTTTTT	CASSLALSTGIGGSGELFF
TRBD2	.	TRBV29-1	TRBJ2-2	TGCAGCGTTGATGCTAGCGGAGACACCGGGGAGCTGTTTTTT	CSVDASGDTGELFF
TRBD2	.	TRBV29-1	TRBJ2-5	TGCAGCGGTAGCGGGGGGGGTGAGACCCAGTACTTC	CSGSGGGETQYF
TRBD2	.	TRBV6-2/TRBV6-3	TRBJ2-7	TGTGCCAGCGGTTTAGCGGGGGTTACCTACGAGCAGTACTTC	CASGLAGVTYEQYF
TRBD1	once	TRBV5-1	TRBJ2-1	TGCGCCAGCAGCTCGTCGACAGGGGGAAATTACAATGAGCAGTTCTTC	CASSSSTGGNYNEQFF
TRBD2	.	TRBV4-3	TRBJ2-2	TGCGCCAGCAGCCCTTCCGTCCCGCGGGGGGGCCTTAGCACCGGGGAGCTGTTTTTT	CASSPSVPRGGLSTGELFF
TRBD1	few	TRBV7-8	TRBJ1-3	TGTGCCAGCAGCTTAGGAGGACAGGGCAACCCTGGAAACACCATATATTTT	CASSLGGQGNPGNTIYF
.	.	TRBV11-2	TRBJ1-1	.	CASSFGPGVATEAFF
.	.	TRBV7-9	TRBJ1-6	TGTGCCAGCAGCTTAGTTGGGCAGGGCGCGGATTCACCCCTCCACTTT	CASSLVGQGADSPLHF
.	.	TRBV18	TRBJ1-6	TGTGCCAGCTCCCCGACGGGAGCCCGAAATTCACCCCTCCACTTT	CASSPTGARNSPLHF